This TCR beta chain was obtained from a study of molecular identifiers for immune sequencing clone quantification. On this clonotype itself: An end of the junction differs from the germline gene, which may be a read error.

TCRdb processed the PCR reads anew with MiXCR; each CDR3 protein has one entry. Here the sample spans roughly 100,000 distinct CDR3 sequences, less than 35% being singletons. The sequence came from a human donor in good health. Some libraries in this study had Jurkat cell RNA spiked in. The sample taken for sequencing was naive CD8+ T cells from blood, with Jurkat cell RNA spiked in. Subset reported: FACS-sorted CD8+CD4-CCR7+CD45RA+ naive T cells.

This CDR3 is CASSPGPTGEMFF. The CDR3 bases are TGTGCCAGCAGTCCCGGTCCAACCGGGGAGATGTTTTTT. The rearrangement uses TRBV6-5 and TRBJ2-2; D may be TRBD2 (5 bases). The CDR3 is 13 amino acids. From germline, CDR1 is MNHEY and CDR2 SVGAGI.